The T cell receptor beta chain described here comes from a study of blood T cell repertoires in COVID-19 (dated by TCRdb to 2020 to 2022). Study-wide context: Collaborator samples came from the United States, Italy and Spain and covered acute and convalescent phases of COVID-19. The prospective study material was composed of cDNA or gDNA derived from T cells, B-cell-depleted T cells, or PBMCs. Subjects who had been exposed to COVID-19, were actively infected with it, or had recovered from it provided the deeply sampled blood TCRbeta repertoires that made up the dataset. The repertoires were released in a freely available public database intended as a resource for research on the immune response to SARS-CoV-2. The samples were drawn from two sources: the first 160 participants of the ongoing ImmuneRACE study, and 1,000 to 1,500 subjects contributed by 6 global collaborators. The sample metadata nearly always contained a de-identified subject ID, COVID-19 status, age in years and sex. Where available, HLA class I and class II types were obtained from metadata supplied by the sample provider rather than from assay-based typing. What the research found in general, with its limitations: The amount of clinical and demographic metadata varied by source and participant and was provided uncurated.

Inclusive of the bounding cysteine and phenylalanine, the CDR3 is 15 residues long. Only the CDR3 part of the read is kept: 45 bases, read in frame from the first base. V drops 3 bases and J drops 0 bases, leaving 12 bases in between. Reading the germline V gene (reference sequence) gives CDR1 LNHDA and CDR2 SQIVND. Comment on this clone: Its antigen is still unknown. Base qualities were left out, and no much larger clone turns up one base away.

The immunoSEQ Assay, a bias-controlled multiplex PCR, was used to amplify TCRbeta CDR3 regions from genomic DNA. The original methods were these. The number of nucleated cells in each sample was estimated by amplification of reference gene primers within the assay. To quantify the absolute abundance of each unique TCRbeta CDR3 rearrangement, sequence reads were collapsed and filtered. For each sample, productive Simpson clonality was calculated as the square root of Simpson's diversity index over productive rearrangements. The immuneACCESS repertoire file appears here via TCRdb, limited to in-frame rearrangements. These files lack a portion of the clones; in checked studies, under half of the deficit traces to unresolved V genes, and the cause of the others is not known. V, J and clone size were drawn from that table, and D and trimming were deduced from the DNA. For this sample there are approximately 230,000 clones; approximately 90% appear just once. The top ten constitute 2% to 2.5% of the sample.

Another Seattle source contributed samples from volunteer blood donors who had recovered from COVID-19. Whole blood was collected in K2EDTA tubes by collaborating institutions according to the institutions' own protocols. For TCRbeta analysis, collaborators shipped samples as frozen whole blood, isolated PBMCs, or DNA extracted from either of those sample types. The source is a woman aged 40 to 50 who had recovered from COVID-19. Sequenced material: peripheral blood. The chain uses TRBV19 and TRBJ2-7, with the D gene uncertain. The CDR3 is CASSIRPSSSYEQYF. The DNA sequence is TGTGCCAGTAGTATCCGTCCTTCGAGCTCCTACGAGCAGTACTTC.